Listed here are 27 T cell receptor beta chains from one sample, sequenced in a study of cytomegalovirus exposure and HLA in healthy donors. PCR used 60 Vbeta primers and 13 Jbeta primers. The protocol was immunoSEQ multiplex PCR, while the TCRdb copy is restricted to in-frame clones and leaves out a portion. The sample records approximately 160,000 clones, over 75% being singletons. Sequencing was done on a sample of PBMCs. Receptor source: a man aged 25 to 45 in good health and CMV-seropositive.

The chain uses TRBV4-1 and TRBJ2-1; no reliable D call. This CDR3 has 15 amino acids. In germline, CDR1 is MGHRA, CDR2 YSYEKL. V dropped 4 bases and J dropped 2 bases, with 12 bases sitting between them. CDR3 nucleotides: TGCGCCAGCAGCCCCTCGGAGCGCACCTACAATGAGCAGTTCTTC. It encodes CASSPSERTYNEQFF.

The chain recombines TRBV28 with TRBJ2-1; D uncertain. CDR1 MDHEN and CDR2 SYDVKM come from the germline V gene. V dropped 1 base and J dropped 9 bases, with 10 bases sitting between them. The CDR3 consists of 13 residues. The CDR3 reads CASSLFSVTEQFF. The CDR3 DNA reads TGTGCCAGCAGTTTATTCTCGGTAACTGAGCAGTTCTTC.

The chain employs TRBV2 and TRBJ2-2; TRBD1 agrees at 7 bases. Germline V CDR1 and CDR2: SNHLY, FYNNEI. Losses at the gene ends were 3 bases for V and 4 bases for J; bases not matched to a gene: 2. This CDR3 spans 14 amino acids. The CDR3 here is CASSDDRVTGELFF. In nucleotides, the CDR3 is TGTGCCAGCAGTGACGACAGGGTCACCGGGGAGCTGTTTTTT. The whole variable domain, remainder taken from reference TRBV2 and TRBJ2-2, is EPEVTQTPSHQVTQMGQEVILRCVPISNHLYFYWYRQILGQKVEFLVSFYNNEISEKSEIFDDQFSVERPDGSNFTLKIRSTKLEDSAMYFCASSDDRVTGELFFGEGSRLTVL.

This rearrangement joins TRBV5-5 to TRBJ2-5, with D possibly TRBD2 on 6 matching bases. The germline V and J ends were trimmed by 2 bases and 5 bases, with 16 bases remaining between them. Germline V gives CDR1 SGHKS, CDR2 YYEKEE (reference sequence). This CDR3 is 15 amino acids long. CDR3 protein: CASSFSTGAGETQYF. The CDR3 bases are TGTGCCAGCAGCTTTAGTACGGGAGCTGGTGAGACCCAGTACTTC.

The chain is built from TRBV9 and TRBJ2-5; no reliable D call. CDR1 is SGDLS, CDR2 YYNGEE, per germline. The CDR3 has 13 residues. V lost 0 bases to trimming and J lost 5 bases, with 8 bases between them. The CDR3 region is CASSVGPQETQYF. For the CDR3, the DNA is TGTGCCAGCAGCGTAGGCCCACAGGAGACCCAGTACTTC. The whole variable domain, filled in from reference TRBV9 and TRBJ2-5, reads DSGVTQTPKHLITATGQRVTLRCSPRSGDLSVYWYQQSLDQGLQFLIQYYNGEERAKGNILERFSAQQFPDLHSELNLSSLELGDSALYFCASSVGPQETQYFGPGTRLLVL.

This chain uses TRBV11-2 with TRBJ1-6; 7 nucleotides match TRBD1. The germline V gene encodes CDR1 SGHAT and CDR2 FQNNGV. V trimming: 0 bases; J trimming: 6 bases; junction bases outside the gene matches: 5. This CDR3 is built from 16 residues. The CDR3 protein is CASSLEGRGFNSPLHF. The CDR3 nucleotides are TGTGCCAGCAGCTTAGAAGGCAGGGGGTTTAATTCACCCCTCCACTTT.

The chain uses TRBV19 and TRBJ1-1, with 7 bases matching TRBD1. CDR1 is LNHDA, CDR2 SQIVND, per germline (reference sequence). The length of the CDR3 is 14 residues. Unmatched junction bases numbered 15, after V lost 9 bases and J lost 8 bases. CDR3 nucleotide sequence: TGTGCCAGCGGGAGACAGGGCTTATCCCCCGAAGCTTTCTTT. This encodes CASGRQGLSPEAFF.

In its sample, this clone was seen a few times. J is TRBJ1-2 and V is TRBV6-4; 7 nucleotides line up with TRBD1. J gave up 4 bases and V 6 bases, and 14 bases lay outside the gene matches. The CDR3 consists of 16 residues. Germline V lookup: CDR1 MRHNA, CDR2 SNTAGT. CDR3: CASSTDAQGGTYGYTF. Here the CDR3 DNA reads TGTGCCAGCAGCACCGACGCCCAGGGGGGTACCTATGGCTACACCTTC.

This chain joins TRBV6-5 and TRBJ2-3; D is possibly TRBD2 (5 bases). V lost 0 bases and J lost 3, with 7 bases in between. CDR3 size: 14 residues. CDR1 is MNHEY, CDR2 SVGAGI, per germline. CDR3 loop: CASSYSEGTDTQYF. For the CDR3, the DNA is TGTGCCAGCAGTTACTCAGAGGGAACAGATACGCAGTATTTT.

This chain links TRBV4-2 with TRBJ2-7, with D tentatively TRBD2 (5 bases). Trimming removed 2 bases at V and 3 bases at J, with 11 bases between. The germline CDR1 and CDR2 sequences are LGHNA and YNFKEQ. The CDR3 length is 14 residues. CDR3 sequence: CASSQIGRDYEQYF. CDR3 sequence (DNA): TGTGCCAGCAGCCAAATCGGTCGGGACTACGAGCAGTACTTC.

The CDR3 region has the DNA TGTGCCAGCACCAGGGGTGAGAACACTGAAGCTTTCTTT. Amino acids: CASTRGENTEAFF. V is TRBV6-5 and J is TRBJ1-1, with a tentative D call TRBD1 (6 bases). The CDR3 contains 13 residues. CDR1 is MNHEY and CDR2 is SVGAGI in the germline V gene. V gave up 7 bases and J gave up 1 base, with 10 bases separating them.

The count of this clone is one. V gene TRBV19 combines with J gene TRBJ2-3, with TRBD2 matching over 10 bases. The ends lost 4 bases at V and 0 bases at J; junction bases unmatched: 1. Germline V CDR1 and CDR2: LNHDA, SQIVND (reference sequence). This CDR3 is 15 amino acids long. CDR3 bases: TGTGCCAGTAGTAGTAGCGGGAGGAGCACAGATACGCAGTATTTT. Its protein is CASSSSGRSTDTQYF.

V and J are TRBV9 and TRBJ2-2; a weak D match, TRBD1 (5 bases). CDR3 length: 13 amino acids. Between the trimmed V and J ends, which lost 5 bases and 3 bases, there was a span of 8 bases. Germline V lookup: CDR1 SGDLS, CDR2 YYNGEE. The CDR3 here is CASRKGDTGELFF. The CDR3 region has the DNA TGTGCCAGCAGAAAAGGGGACACCGGGGAGCTGTTTTTT. The entire variable domain, with the rest obtained from reference TRBV9 and TRBJ2-2, is as follows: DSGVTQTPKHLITATGQRVTLRCSPRSGDLSVYWYQQSLDQGLQFLIQYYNGEERAKGNILERFSAQQFPDLHSELNLSSLELGDSALYFCASRKGDTGELFFGEGSRLTVL.

Notes on this clone: The final CDR3 position lacks the conserved phenylalanine or tryptophan, pointing to a likely read error. It is unclear where the CDR3 begins or ends on the DNA, so no DNA is shown, and the CDR3 is as TCRdb lists it. CDR3 region: CASSSQGLYIQ. The V gene is TRBV28, the J gene TRBJ2-7; the table's D call, TRBD1, was not checked against the DNA. Germline CDR1 MDHEN, CDR2 SYDVKM. The length of the CDR3 is 11 amino acids, counting both ends.

The chain recombines TRBV19 with TRBJ1-1; D ambiguous. Germline-derived CDR1 and CDR2 are LNHDA and SQIVND (reference sequence). V gave up 6 bases and J gave up 3 bases, with 11 bases separating them. The CDR3 runs to 13 residues. The CDR3 bases are TGTGCCAGTAGGCGTACCCTTGACACTGAAGCTTTCTTT. As protein: CASRRTLDTEAFF.

The chain has TRBV11-3 and TRBJ2-6; D may be TRBD1 (6 bases). V shed 5 bases and J shed 0 bases, with 11 bases lying between them. Germline loops: CDR1 SGHNT, CDR2 YENEEA. This CDR3 is built from 16 residues. This CDR3 reads CASSPGQSSGANVLTF. DNA of the CDR3: TGTGCCAGCAGCCCTGGACAGAGCTCTGGGGCCAACGTCCTGACTTTC.

The V and J genes are TRBV9 and TRBJ2-7, with D tentatively TRBD1 (5 bases). V shed 4 bases and J shed 6 bases, with 11 bases lying between them. Germline values: CDR1 SGDLS, CDR2 YYNGEE. This CDR3 is built from 12 residues. CDR3 sequence (DNA): TGTGCCAGCAGCAATACAGGTGGCGAGCAGTACTTC. It codes for CASSNTGGEQYF.

The chain joins TRBV19 to TRBJ2-7; D is unresolved. This CDR3 is built from 11 residues. The ends were cut back, 3 bases at V and 6 bases at J, with 6 bases in the middle. The germline V gene has CDR1 LNHDA and CDR2 SQIVND (reference sequence). In DNA form, the CDR3 reads TGTGCCAGTAGTATCCTCGGCGAGCAGTACTTC. Amino acid sequence: CASSILGEQYF.

The V gene is TRBV9, the J gene TRBJ2-1; the match to TRBD1 covers 10 bases. The CDR3 consists of 17 residues. The germline gives CDR1 SGDLS, CDR2 YYNGEE. Germline trimming cut 2 bases from V and 7 bases from J; bases unmatched to any gene: 12. The CDR3 here is CASSVGSTGGAFNEQFF. CDR3 nucleotides: TGTGCCAGCAGCGTGGGATCGACAGGGGGCGCGTTTAATGAGCAGTTCTTC.

The chain links TRBV12-5 to TRBJ1-1, with 8 bases that match TRBD1. The V gene's germline CDR1 is LGHNT and CDR2 FRNRAP. V gave up 7 bases and J gave up 1 base; unmatched junction bases: 26. This CDR3 has 21 residues. CDR3 DNA sequence: TGTGCTAGTGATTCCCGTCGACAGGGGATCGTGGGGCCGGGGTCGAACACTGAAGCTTTCTTT. This encodes CASDSRRQGIVGPGSNTEAFF.

The V call is TRBV5-1, the J call TRBJ1-2; the D is unclear. V lost 0 bases, J lost 4 bases, and 10 bases lay in between. The CDR3 runs to 14 residues. Per the germline V gene, CDR1 is SGHRS and CDR2 is YFSETQ. The chain's CDR3 is CASSLDYSSYGYTF. The CDR3 DNA is TGCGCCAGCAGCTTGGATTACAGTAGCTATGGCTACACCTTC.

V is TRBV28 and J is TRBJ2-2; the match to TRBD2 covers 9 bases. The germline V gene encodes CDR1 MDHEN and CDR2 SYDVKM. The ends lost 3 bases at V and 8 bases at J; junction bases unmatched: 7. This CDR3 spans 15 amino acids. CDR3 coding DNA: TGTGCCAGCAGTTTTAGGCTAGCGGGGTCTGGGGAGCTGTTTTTT. It codes for CASSFRLAGSGELFF. Variable domain in full (rest from reference TRBV28 and TRBJ2-2): DVKVTQSSRYLVKRTGEKVFLECVQDMDHENMFWYRQDPGLGLRLIYFSYDVKMKEKGDIPEGYSVSREKKERFSLILESASTNQTSMYLCASSFRLAGSGELFFGEGSRLTVL.

On this clone itself: This sample also contains other DNA sequences that code for the same CDR3. The chain employs TRBV9 and TRBJ1-6, with TRBD1 identical over 7 bases. The V segment lost 0 bases and the J segment 6 bases; nucleotides outside the gene matches: 3. In germline, CDR1 is SGDLS, CDR2 YYNGEE. CDR3 length: 15 residues. CDR3 sequence reads: CASSVGDSANSPLHF. CDR3 bases: TGTGCCAGCAGCGTAGGGGACAGCGCTAATTCACCCCTCCACTTT.

The CDR3 protein is CASSGWGDRGDETQYF. Written as DNA, the CDR3 is TGTGCCAGTAGTGGATGGGGAGACAGGGGAGATGAGACCCAGTACTTC. The chain links TRBV19 to TRBJ2-5; 8 bases are a match to TRBD1. The CDR3 consists of 16 residues. Germline V lookup: CDR1 LNHDA, CDR2 SQIVND (reference sequence). Unmatched junction bases numbered 13, after V lost 5 bases and J lost 5 bases.

V and J are TRBV9 and TRBJ2-7; a possible D gene is TRBD1 (6 bases). V was shortened by 3 bases and J by 5 bases, with 21 bases between the two germline ends. CDR3 size: 16 residues. CDR1 and CDR2 (germline): SGDLS, YYNGEE. In DNA form, the CDR3 reads TGTGCCAGCAGCGGGGAAACAGGGTCCCCGCTCCACGAGCAGTACTTC. Its translation: CASSGETGSPLHEQYF.

The genes are TRBV27 and TRBJ1-4, with D unresolved. The CDR3 spans 12 residues. Trimming removed 2 bases at V and 8 bases at J, with 6 bases between. The V gene's germline CDR1 is MNHEY and CDR2 SMNVEV (reference sequence). The DNA of the CDR3 is TGTGCCAGCAGTTTAGAGGGCGAAAAACTGTTTTTT. It specifies CASSLEGEKLFF.

The gene calls are TRBV19 and TRBJ2-6; the match to TRBD2 covers 7 bases. This CDR3 is built from 15 residues. CDR1 LNHDA and CDR2 SQIVND come from the germline V gene (reference sequence). The junction had 3 bases not matched to a gene; V was cut back by 7 bases and J by 0 bases. The CDR3 coding sequence is TGTGCCAGTAAGTCGGGAGGCTCTGGGGCCAACGTCCTGACTTTC. This translates into CASKSGGSGANVLTF.